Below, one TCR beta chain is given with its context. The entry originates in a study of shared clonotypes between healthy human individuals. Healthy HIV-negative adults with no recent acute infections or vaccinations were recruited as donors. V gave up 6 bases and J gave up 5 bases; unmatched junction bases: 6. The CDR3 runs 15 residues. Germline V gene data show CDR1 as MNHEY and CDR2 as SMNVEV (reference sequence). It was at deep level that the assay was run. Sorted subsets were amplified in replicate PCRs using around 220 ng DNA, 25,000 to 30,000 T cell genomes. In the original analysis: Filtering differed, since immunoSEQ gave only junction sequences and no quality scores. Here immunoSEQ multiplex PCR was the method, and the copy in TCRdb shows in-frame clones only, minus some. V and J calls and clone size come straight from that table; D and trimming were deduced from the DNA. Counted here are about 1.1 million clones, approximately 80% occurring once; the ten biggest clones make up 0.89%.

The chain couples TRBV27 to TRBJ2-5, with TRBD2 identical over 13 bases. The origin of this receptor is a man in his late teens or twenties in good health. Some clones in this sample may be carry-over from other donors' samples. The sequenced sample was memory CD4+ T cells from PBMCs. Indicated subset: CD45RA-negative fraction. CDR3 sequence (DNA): TGTGCCAGCAGCCCCTTACTAGCGGGGGGGGAGACCCAGTACTTC. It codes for CASSPLLAGGETQYF.